This T cell receptor beta chain was identified in a study of siplizumab effects on memory and regulatory T cells. Findings and caveats of the study: No naive or memory phenotype could be assigned to roughly 80-97% of proliferating clones.

Germline assignment: CDR1 SGHRS and CDR2 YFSETQ. V was pared by 3 bases and J by 8 bases, with 14 bases of the junction left unmatched. The CDR3 totals 17 residues. Regarding this clone: Its specificity is unknown.

The assay was immunoSEQ multiplex PCR, and TCRdb's table has in-frame clones only and misses some. The sample records over 95,000 clones, approximately 92% being singletons. Sequencing was done on a sample of non-Treg CD4+ T cells sorted from blood. The J gene is TRBJ2-1, the V gene TRBV5-1; 10 bases match TRBD2. The sequence was obtained from a human donor in good health. The CDR3 DNA reads TGCGCCAGCAGCTCTAGCCTGAGCGGGGGGGCCTCAGATGAGCAGTTCTTC. Translating it yields CASSSSLSGGASDEQFF. Full variable domain (missing parts from reference TRBV5-1 and TRBJ2-1): KAGVTQTPRYLIKTRGQQVTLSCSPISGHRSVSWYQQTPGQGLQFLFEYFSETQRNKGNFPGRFSGRQFSNSRSEMNVSTLELGDSALYLCASSSSLSGGASDEQFFGPGTRLTVL.